The clone carrying this TCR delta chain appeared a few times. The antigen remains undetermined. The TCRdb record carries a much larger clone's protein, which differs from this DNA's translation at residue 18; a read error is the likely cause, and the protein listed here is the DNA translation. Sequencing covered both gamma and delta TCR chains per sample. TCRdb reanalyzed the multiplex PCR reads using CATT. This table has 90,000 to 95,000 delta-chain clones, 0.75% to 1% appearing once. Vgamma9/Vdelta2+ and Vdelta2-negative gammadelta T cells were flow-sorted from PBMC for bulk sequencing. The sample comes from a study of γδ T cells in repeated Plasmodium falciparum infection. General observations from the study: Waves of new clonotype selection appeared after repeated controlled infections in Vdelta2-negative, largely Vdelta1+, gammadelta T cells.

CDR1 TSWWSYY and CDR2 QGS come from the germline V gene. The CDR3 spans 21 residues. This chain connects TRDV1 to TRDJ1, with a possible D match to TRDD2 (6 bases). The J gene was not available in TCRdb and was assigned here by matching the DNA to germline segments. The receptor was isolated from a pool of human donors (malaria-infected and uninfected, not separated). Source material: gamma-delta T cells from blood. The CDR3 DNA is TGTGCTCTTGGGAAAGGCTCCTACGGGAGAGTACGATTAGGGTACACCGATAGACTCATCTTT. This gives the protein CALGKGSYGRVRLGYTDRLIF.